This T cell receptor beta chain was identified in a study of response to subunit inactivated influenza vaccine. Trimming took 3 bases from V and 4 from J; bases not matched to a gene: 8. The germline CDR1 and CDR2 sequences are SGHDT and YYEEEE. The CDR3 runs to 16 residues. This clonotype was counted a few times. Antigen unknown. Using its own MiXCR run on the RT-PCR reads, TCRdb lists one record per CDR3 protein. Found here are approximately 530,000 distinct CDR3 sequences, roughly 7.9% of them singletons; the top ten hold around 12%. Whole-study results and caveats: Researchers suggested that each seasonal influenza vaccination recruits few new T cells.

The TCR sequence derives from a man between 45 and 75 years old who received an inactivated influenza vaccine. The sample here was PBMCs from blood, taken 23 to 25 months after vaccination. The J gene is TRBJ2-5, the V gene TRBV5-6; TRBD2 matches at 11 bases. The CDR3 loop is CASSSQTSGALETQYF. For the CDR3, the DNA is TGTGCCAGCAGCTCCCAGACTAGCGGGGCTTTAGAGACCCAGTACTTC.